This TCR beta chain appears in the sequencing data of a study of blood T cell repertoires in COVID-19. Clones were sequenced by immunoSEQ multiplex PCR, and TCRdb holds only the in-frame ones, with some missing. The sample holds 200,000 to 250,000 clones, 65% to 85% seen once. Looked up from germline, CDR1 is SGHVS and CDR2 is FQNEAQ. The CDR3 has 17 residues. V lost 5 bases and J lost 5; bases outside the gene matches: 15. This receptor was obtained from a woman aged 55-70 years who had recovered from COVID-19. The rearrangement uses TRBV7-8 and TRBJ2-5; TRBD2 matches 9 bases. The sample comprised PBMCs or T cells enriched from blood (not recorded which). The CDR3 sequence is CASSRHNSGSGAETQYF. DNA of the CDR3: TGTGCCAGCAGCCGACACAATAGCGGGAGCGGGGCGGAGACCCAGTACTTC.